The next 27 T cell receptor beta chains were all read from a single sample in a study of blood T cell repertoires in COVID-19. TCRdb keeps only in-frame clones here, not all; method: immunoSEQ multiplex PCR. Altogether 85,000 to 100,000 clones are present, 70% to 90% being singletons, with the ten largest covering more than 7%. Sequencing was carried out using peripheral blood. These receptor sequences come from a man between 60 and 75 years old with acute or convalescent COVID-19.

This clone showed up just once. V is TRBV7-8 and J is TRBJ2-2; D is ambiguous. Germline V gene lookup returns CDR1 SGHVS and CDR2 FQNEAQ. The CDR3 loop spans 14 amino acids. V was cut by 1 base and J by 2 bases, with 5 bases left in between. The CDR3 coding sequence is TGTGCCAGCAGCTTAGAACTCAACACCGGGGAGCTGTTTTTT. Protein sequence: CASSLELNTGELFF.

This rearrangement joins TRBV6-5 to TRBJ1-3; 7 bases match TRBD1. The V segment lost 7 bases and the J segment 0 bases; nucleotides outside the gene matches: 6. There are 15 residues in the CDR3. The V gene's germline CDR1 is MNHEY and CDR2 SVGAGI. Here the CDR3 DNA reads TGTGCCAGCACCCGGACAGGTGACTCTGGAAACACCATATATTTT. This encodes CASTRTGDSGNTIYF.

J is TRBJ2-3 and V is TRBV10-3, with TRBD1 matching over 11 bases. The CDR3 is 15 amino acids. V was pared by 5 bases and J by 3 bases, with 4 bases of the junction left unmatched. The V gene's germline CDR1 is ENHRY and CDR2 SYGVKD. Written as DNA, the CDR3 is TGTGCCATCAGTCCGCGGGACAGGGGGACAGATACGCAGTATTTT. Translated: CAISPRDRGTDTQYF.

This clone was detected only once. This chain connects TRBV29-1 to TRBJ1-1, with 7 bases that match TRBD1. V shed 6 bases and J 0 bases; nucleotides not matched to a gene: 7. CDR1 SQVTM and CDR2 ANQGSEA come from the germline V gene. The CDR3 is 14 amino acids. The CDR3 loop is CSVHATGLNTEAFF. Here the CDR3 DNA reads TGCAGCGTCCACGCGACAGGGTTGAACACTGAAGCTTTCTTT.

The genes are TRBV5-6 and TRBJ1-2; D perhaps matches TRBD1 (6 bases). This CDR3 spans 15 amino acids. Per the germline V gene, CDR1 is SGHDT and CDR2 is YYEEEE. V gave up 0 bases and J gave up 2 bases, with 11 bases separating them. CDR3 DNA: TGTGCCAGCAGCTTGGGACAGGCGGTAAACTATGGCTACACCTTC. It codes for CASSLGQAVNYGYTF.

V gene TRBV30 combines with J gene TRBJ1-1; D not certain. Germline CDR1 GTSNPN, CDR2 SVGIG (reference sequence). The CDR3 loop spans 13 amino acids. The germline V and J ends were trimmed by 2 bases and 5 bases, with 12 bases remaining between them. The CDR3 nucleotides read TGTGCCTGGAGTTCCGCTGAGGAGACTGAAGCTTTCTTT. It translates to CAWSSAEETEAFF.

This clone was seen just once. The rearrangement uses TRBV18 and TRBJ2-5; the D is unclear. Germline loops: CDR1 KGHSH, CDR2 LQKENI. Trimming stripped 2 bases from V and 0 bases from J, with 7 bases between. This CDR3 has 14 amino acids. CDR3 in amino acids: CASSPVRYQETQYF. DNA of the CDR3: TGTGCCAGCTCACCAGTGCGGTACCAAGAGACCCAGTACTTC.

J is TRBJ1-3 and V is TRBV18; 7 positions match TRBD1. V lost 2 bases and J lost 4; bases outside the gene matches: 8. The CDR3 spans 16 residues. The germline CDR1 and CDR2 sequences are KGHSH and LQKENI. DNA for the CDR3: TGTGCCAGCTCACCATTGACAGGGTCTGAAGGAAACACCATATATTTT. It codes for CASSPLTGSEGNTIYF.

This clone was seen just once. This sequence joins TRBV7-9 and TRBJ2-7; D uncertain. The ends were cut back, 1 base at V and 2 bases at J, with 6 bases in the middle. There are 13 residues in the CDR3. Germline V gene data show CDR1 as SEHNR and CDR2 as FQNEAQ (reference sequence). This chain's CDR3 is CASSLDHTYEQYF. CDR3 nucleotides: TGTGCCAGCAGCTTAGACCACACCTACGAGCAGTACTTC.

The chain uses TRBV27 and TRBJ1-6, with D hard to call. Germline CDR1 MNHEY, CDR2 SMNVEV (reference sequence). This CDR3 has 14 residues. V gave up 3 bases and J gave up 9 bases, with 12 bases separating them. The CDR3 DNA reads as TGTGCCAGCAGTTTCTCGGGGAAGTCTTCACCCCTCCACTTT. Translated: CASSFSGKSSPLHF.

The chain recombines TRBV7-9 with TRBJ2-7, with D tentatively TRBD2 (6 bases). The CDR3 is 16 residues long. Germline lookup yields CDR1 SEHNR and CDR2 FQNEAQ (reference sequence). V lost 0 bases to trimming and J lost 0 bases, with 12 bases between them. This CDR3 is CASSLAPGESSYEQYF. CDR3 nucleotide sequence: TGTGCCAGCAGCTTAGCGCCGGGGGAGAGCTCCTACGAGCAGTACTTC.

The chain recombines TRBV10-1 with TRBJ2-7; 9 bases match TRBD2. V lost 6 bases to trimming and J lost 8 bases; unmatched junction nucleotides: 5. There are 12 residues in the CDR3. Per the germline V gene, CDR1 is WNHNN and CDR2 is SYGVQD (reference sequence). CDR3 sequence (DNA): TGCGCCAGCAGATCGGCGGGAGGGAAGCAGTACTTC. It specifies CASRSAGGKQYF.

The chain links TRBV11-2 to TRBJ2-5; 12 nucleotides agree with TRBD2. J lost 5 bases, V lost 4 bases, and 5 bases had no gene match. CDR1 SGHAT and CDR2 FQNNGV come from the germline V gene. The CDR3 covers 15 residues. CDR3 amino acids: CASSSLAGGPETQYF. The CDR3 DNA follows: TGTGCCAGCAGCTCCCTAGCGGGGGGGCCCGAGACCCAGTACTTC.

The gene calls are TRBV7-8 and TRBJ1-5; maybe TRBD1 (5 bases). The CDR3 is 15 amino acids. With 1 base removed from V and 0 bases from J, the gap between germline ends came to 7 bases. The V gene's germline CDR1 is SGHVS and CDR2 FQNEAQ. The chain's CDR3 is CASSLDTGSNQPQHF. The CDR3 region has the DNA TGTGCCAGCAGCTTAGATACAGGTAGCAATCAGCCCCAGCATTTT.

The chain links TRBV5-4 to TRBJ2-2; 9 bases fit TRBD2. The length of the CDR3 is 16 residues. CDR1 is SGHNT and CDR2 is YYREEE in the germline V gene (reference sequence). V lost 4 bases, J lost 8 bases, and 12 bases stayed unmatched. CDR3 sequence: CASSTIAGAPSGELFF. The CDR3 coding sequence is TGTGCCAGCAGCACAATAGCGGGAGCCCCGTCTGGGGAGCTGTTTTTT.

This clone was recorded once. For the CDR3, the DNA is TGTGCCAGCAGTTTAAAGCAGGACACTGAAGCTTTCTTT. It specifies CASSLKQDTEAFF. The chain is built from TRBV12-3 or TRBV12-4 and TRBJ1-1; the D is unclear. Trimming removed 2 bases from V and 3 bases from J, with 7 bases in between. There are 13 residues in the CDR3.

Comment on this clone: This sample also contains other DNA sequences that code for the same CDR3. The gene calls are TRBV5-4 and TRBJ1-2; possible D gene TRBD1, 5 bases. Trimming took 0 bases from V and 5 from J, leaving 8 bases between them. CDR1 is SGHNT and CDR2 is YYREEE in the germline V gene (reference sequence). This CDR3 contains 13 residues. The CDR3: CASSLDRGYGYTF. CDR3 coding DNA: TGTGCCAGCAGCTTGGATCGGGGGTATGGCTACACCTTC.

The rearrangement joins TRBV7-6 to TRBJ2-1; TRBD2 matches at 7 bases. Trimming removed 5 bases from V and 2 bases from J; junction bases left unmatched: 9. The CDR3 is 16 amino acids. Germline assignment: CDR1 SGHVS and CDR2 FNYEAQ. This chain's CDR3 is CASSRIAGATYNEQFF. In DNA, the CDR3 is TGTGCCAGCAGCCGAATAGCGGGCGCTACCTACAATGAGCAGTTCTTC.

This clone has just one count. This sequence joins TRBV11-2 and TRBJ1-3, with D tentatively TRBD1 (6 bases). Germline V CDR1 and CDR2: SGHAT, FQNNGV. Between the trimmed V and J ends, which lost 3 bases and 0 bases, there was a span of 21 bases. This CDR3 contains 19 residues. The CDR3 here is CASSFGPHRVGNSGNTIYF. The CDR3 bases are TGTGCCAGCAGCTTCGGCCCCCACAGGGTTGGGAACTCTGGAAACACCATATATTTT.

The J gene is TRBJ2-5, the V gene TRBV9, with 13 bases matching TRBD2. CDR3 size: 16 residues. Per the germline V gene, CDR1 is SGDLS and CDR2 is YYNGEE. V shed 3 bases and J 5 bases; nucleotides not matched to a gene: 7. CDR3: CASSERGTSGVETQYF. The CDR3 nucleotides read TGTGCCAGCAGCGAGCGGGGGACTAGCGGGGTGGAGACCCAGTACTTC.

This clone was observed a single time. The chain uses TRBV7-2 and TRBJ2-7; no reliable D call. The germline CDR1 and CDR2 sequences are SGHTA and FQGNSA. This CDR3 has 14 amino acids. Trimming removed 1 base from V and 1 base from J, with 8 bases in between. The DNA of the CDR3 is TGTGCCAGCAGCTTAGGCACAGCATCCTACGAGCAGTACTTC. Its protein product is CASSLGTASYEQYF.

This clone has just one count. The chain has TRBV11-2 and TRBJ1-2, with D possibly TRBD1 on 6 matching bases. V gave up 4 bases and J gave up 4 bases, with 13 bases separating them. Per the germline V gene, CDR1 is SGHAT and CDR2 is FQNNGV. The CDR3 has 14 amino acids. The CDR3 sequence is CASSSRTVSYGYTF. CDR3 bases: TGTGCCAGCAGCTCACGGACAGTCAGCTATGGCTACACCTTC.

This chain joins TRBV5-4 and TRBJ1-1; TRBD1 matches at 7 bases. The CDR3 runs to 14 residues. With 5 bases clipped from V and 5 bases from J, the junction kept 9 bases outside the gene matches. In germline, CDR1 is SGHNT, CDR2 YYREEE (reference sequence). CDR3 bases: TGTGCCAGCAGGTCGGGACAGAAAGTAACTGAAGCTTTCTTT. Protein product: CASRSGQKVTEAFF.

The rearrangement links TRBV18 to TRBJ1-6, with D unresolved. CDR3 size: 10 residues. Germline loops: CDR1 KGHSH, CDR2 LQKENI. Trimming took 6 bases from V and 9 from J, leaving 3 bases between them. CDR3 coding DNA: TGTGCCAGCTCCTCTTCACCCCTCCACTTT. Its translation: CASSSSPLHF.

V usage is TRBV5-1 and J usage is TRBJ1-4; TRBD1 is a possible D gene (5 bases). CDR3 length equals 16 residues. The germline gives CDR1 SGHRS, CDR2 YFSETQ. Trimming took 0 bases from V and 6 from J, leaving 15 bases between them. In DNA form, the CDR3 reads TGCGCCAGCAGCTTGGAGACAGTTGGCAAGGATGAAAAACTGTTTTTT. As protein: CASSLETVGKDEKLFF.

The J gene is TRBJ2-7, the V gene TRBV29-1, with 8 bases aligning to TRBD1. CDR1 and CDR2 from the germline V gene are SQVTM and ANQGSEA. J lost 2 bases, V lost 5 bases, and 2 bases had no gene match. The CDR3 has 12 residues. This chain's CDR3 is CSVSGGPYEQYF. In DNA form, the CDR3 reads TGCAGCGTTTCAGGGGGCCCCTACGAGCAGTACTTC.

The chain links TRBV4-3 to TRBJ2-1; 9 nucleotides match TRBD2. Germline CDR1 and CDR2: LGHNA and YSLEER. The CDR3 has 16 amino acids. V lost 2 bases and J lost 6; bases outside the gene matches: 8. For the CDR3, the DNA is TGCGCCAGCAGCCAACAGACTAGCGGATGGATCAATGAGCAGTTCTTC. Translation: CASSQQTSGWINEQFF.